This paragraph reports one T cell receptor beta chain. The PCR was carried out with 60 Vbeta primers and 13 Jbeta primers. Profiled with immunoSEQ multiplex PCR; TCRdb holds only in-frame clones, not every one. This sample has about 180,000 clones, with approximately 80% found just once. V was pared by 4 bases and J by 4 bases, with 18 bases between. CDR1 is SGHNT, CDR2 YYREEE, per germline (reference sequence). The CDR3 extends over 15 amino acids. This record comes from a study of cytomegalovirus exposure and HLA in healthy donors. The chain recombines TRBV5-4 with TRBJ2-7, with D possibly TRBD2 on 7 matching bases. The sequencing input was PBMCs. The TCR was taken from a woman aged 50 to 65 in good health and CMV-seronegative. The DNA for the CDR3 is TGTGCCAGCAGCCTTACTGTCGAGGGGGGGTACGAGCAGTACTTC. Protein: CASSLTVEGGYEQYF.